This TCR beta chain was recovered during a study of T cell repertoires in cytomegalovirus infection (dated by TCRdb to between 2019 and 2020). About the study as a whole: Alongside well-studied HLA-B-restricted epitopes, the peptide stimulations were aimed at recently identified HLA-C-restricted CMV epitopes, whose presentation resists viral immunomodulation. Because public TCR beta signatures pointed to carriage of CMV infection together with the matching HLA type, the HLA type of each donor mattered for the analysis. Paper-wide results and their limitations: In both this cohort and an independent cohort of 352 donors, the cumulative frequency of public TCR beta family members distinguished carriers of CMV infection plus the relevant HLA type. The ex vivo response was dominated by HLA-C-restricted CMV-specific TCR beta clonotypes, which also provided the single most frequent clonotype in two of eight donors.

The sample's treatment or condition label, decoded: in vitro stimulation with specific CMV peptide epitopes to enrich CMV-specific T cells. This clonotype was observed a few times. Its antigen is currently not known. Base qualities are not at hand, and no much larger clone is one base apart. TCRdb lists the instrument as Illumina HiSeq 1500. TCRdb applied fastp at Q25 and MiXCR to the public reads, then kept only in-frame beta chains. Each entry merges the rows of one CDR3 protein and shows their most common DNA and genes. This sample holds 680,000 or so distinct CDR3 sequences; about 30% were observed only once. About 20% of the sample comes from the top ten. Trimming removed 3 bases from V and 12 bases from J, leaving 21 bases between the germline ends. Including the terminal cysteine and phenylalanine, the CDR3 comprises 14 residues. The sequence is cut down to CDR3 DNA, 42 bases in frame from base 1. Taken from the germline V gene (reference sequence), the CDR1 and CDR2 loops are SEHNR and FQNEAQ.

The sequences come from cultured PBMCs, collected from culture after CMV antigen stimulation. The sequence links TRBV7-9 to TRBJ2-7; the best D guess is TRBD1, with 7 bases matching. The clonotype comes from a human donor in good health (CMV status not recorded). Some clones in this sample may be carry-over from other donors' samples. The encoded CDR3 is CASSFGTETSWRYF. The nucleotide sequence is TGTGCCAGCAGCTTTGGGACAGAGACTAGTTGGCGGTACTTC.